A single sample is the source of the 13 T cell receptor beta chains below, sequenced in a study of T cell repertoires in cytomegalovirus infection. These TCRs' antigens remain unknown. One entry per CDR3 protein, called by TCRdb with MiXCR from the reads. The sample has 900,000 to 950,000 distinct CDR3 sequences, around 30% seen once. The sequences come from cultured CD8+ T cells from PBMCs, collected from culture after CMV antigen stimulation. The source is a human donor in good health (CMV status not recorded). Some clones in this sample may be carry-over from other donors' samples.

Details on this clonotype: At one boundary the junction diverges from the germline segment, which might be a read error. This chain connects TRBV5-6 to TRBJ2-7; TRBD1 might be the D (5 bases). The V gene's germline CDR1 is SGHDT and CDR2 YYEEEE. The CDR3 extends over 13 amino acids. CDR3 nucleotides: TGTGCCAGCAGCTTGGACCCGGTGACAGACATGCACTTC. Amino acid sequence: CASSLDPVTDMHF.

The chain recombines TRBV11-2 with TRBJ2-3; no clear D. Germline CDR1 and CDR2: SGHAT and FQNNGV. The CDR3 loop spans 14 amino acids. Trimming pared 5 bases from V and 4 bases from J, leaving 13 bases between. The CDR3 nucleotides read TGTGCCAGCAGCCCCGGGCCAGACCCAGATACGCAGTATTTT. Its protein product is CASSPGPDPDTQYF.

This chain connects TRBV6-6 to TRBJ1-2; the D gene is possibly TRBD1 (6 bases). Deletions cut 7 bases from V and 4 bases from J, with 19 bases between. This CDR3 spans 15 amino acids. CDR1 and CDR2 (germline): MNHNY, SVGAGI (reference sequence). This chain's CDR3 is CASTSSEEGGYGYTF. The CDR3 DNA reads as TGTGCCAGCACCTCCTCAGAGGAAGGGGGCTATGGCTACACCTTC.

This chain connects TRBV6-1 to TRBJ1-1, with D maybe TRBD1 (6 bases). This CDR3 is built from 18 residues. Germline V gene lookup returns CDR1 MNHNS and CDR2 SASEGT. With 7 bases removed from V and 0 bases from J, the gap between germline ends came to 24 bases. CDR3 DNA: TGTGCCAGCAACTTCGACCCTCGGACAGCCTTAATGAACACTGAAGCTTTCTTT. This codes for CASNFDPRTALMNTEAFF.

This clonotype was recorded a few times. The rearrangement joins TRBV7-9 to TRBJ1-2; unclear D gene. The V and J ends lost 4 bases and 6 bases respectively, with 6 bases between them. From germline, CDR1 is SEHNR and CDR2 FQNEAQ (reference sequence). The CDR3 is 11 amino acids. CDR3 coding DNA: TGTGCCAGCAGCTCTCATGATGGCTACACCTTC. It encodes CASSSHDGYTF. The full variable domain, its missing parts supplied by reference TRBV7-9 and TRBJ1-2, is DTGVSQNPRHKITKRGQNVTFRCDPISEHNRLYWYRQTLGQGPEFLTYFQNEAQLEKSRLLSDRFSAERPKGSFSTLEIQRTEQGDSAMYLCASSSHDGYTFGSGTRLTVV.

The rearrangement joins TRBV25-1 to TRBJ2-3; 7 bases agree with TRBD1. The ends lost 1 base at V and 1 base at J; junction bases unmatched: 5. The CDR3 is 16 amino acids. CDR1 is MGHDK and CDR2 is SYGVNS in the germline V gene. CDR3 nucleotide sequence: TGTGCCAGCAGTGAATCGGGGACAGAACGCACAGATACGCAGTATTTT. Translation gives CASSESGTERTDTQYF.

The chain recombines TRBV27 with TRBJ2-7, with D unclear. Germline-derived CDR1 and CDR2 are MNHEY and SMNVEV (reference sequence). Deletions cut 0 bases from V and 3 bases from J, with 6 bases between. The CDR3 is 13 amino acids. The CDR3 here is CASSLSPDYEQYV. CDR3 bases: TGTGCCAGCAGTTTATCTCCGGACTACGAGCAGTACGTC.

This clonotype was seen a handful of times. This chain uses TRBV20-1 with TRBJ2-7; no clear D gene. The length of the CDR3 is 13 residues. Germline values: CDR1 DFQATT, CDR2 SNEGSKA (reference sequence). V was pared by 0 bases and J by 0 bases, with 6 bases between. CDR3 region: CSARDSFSYEQYF. The DNA for the CDR3 is TGCAGTGCTAGAGACAGCTTCTCCTACGAGCAGTACTTC.

This clonotype came up a few times. This sequence joins TRBV7-6 and TRBJ1-1; 8 nucleotides agree with TRBD1. CDR1 is SGHVS, CDR2 FNYEAQ, per germline. V lost 0 bases to trimming and J lost 6 bases; unmatched junction nucleotides: 6. The CDR3 totals 15 residues. Here the CDR3 reads CASSLAQGARAEAFF. The CDR3 nucleotides are TGTGCCAGCAGCTTAGCCCAGGGGGCTAGAGCTGAAGCTTTCTTT.

The chain links TRBV19 to TRBJ2-4; D is undetermined. The ends were cut back, 5 bases at V and 2 bases at J, with 10 bases in the middle. Germline V CDR1 and CDR2: LNHDA, SQIVND (reference sequence). The CDR3 is 14 residues long. The CDR3 loop is CASSYAQTKNIQYF. CDR3 sequence (DNA): TGTGCCAGTAGTTACGCGCAGACCAAAAACATTCAGTACTTC. Full variable domain (rest looked up from reference TRBV19 and TRBJ2-4): DGGITQSPKYLFRKEGQNVTLSCEQNLNHDAMYWYRQDPGQGLRLIYYSQIVNDFQKGDIAEGYSVSREKKESFPLTVTSAQKNPTAFYLCASSYAQTKNIQYFGAGTRLSVL.

V is TRBV7-9 and J is TRBJ1-6; 7 nucleotides line up with TRBD1. The CDR3 is made up of 16 amino acids. Germline lookup yields CDR1 SEHNR and CDR2 FQNEAQ (reference sequence). Losses at the gene ends were 5 bases for V and 5 bases for J; bases not matched to a gene: 9. The CDR3 spells CASSPLAGTDNSPLHF. CDR3 nucleotides: TGTGCCAGCAGCCCCCTTGCCGGGACAGATAATTCACCCCTCCACTTT.

The chain joins TRBV4-1 to TRBJ1-1; no clear D gene. The CDR3 is made up of 15 amino acids. From germline, CDR1 is MGHRA and CDR2 YSYEKL. V was cut by 4 bases and J by 1 base, with 13 bases left in between. The chain's CDR3 is CASSRVEEGNTEAFF. DNA of the CDR3: TGCGCCAGCAGCCGAGTAGAAGAGGGGAACACTGAAGCTTTCTTT.

This clonotype was detected a few times. The genes are TRBV5-6 and TRBJ1-1; D is ambiguous. V lost 7 bases and J lost 11, with 9 bases in between. The CDR3 runs to 9 residues. In germline, CDR1 is SGHDT, CDR2 YYEEEE. The CDR3 bases are TGTGCCAGCGGGGAGGAGGCTTTCTTT. This encodes CASGEEAFF.